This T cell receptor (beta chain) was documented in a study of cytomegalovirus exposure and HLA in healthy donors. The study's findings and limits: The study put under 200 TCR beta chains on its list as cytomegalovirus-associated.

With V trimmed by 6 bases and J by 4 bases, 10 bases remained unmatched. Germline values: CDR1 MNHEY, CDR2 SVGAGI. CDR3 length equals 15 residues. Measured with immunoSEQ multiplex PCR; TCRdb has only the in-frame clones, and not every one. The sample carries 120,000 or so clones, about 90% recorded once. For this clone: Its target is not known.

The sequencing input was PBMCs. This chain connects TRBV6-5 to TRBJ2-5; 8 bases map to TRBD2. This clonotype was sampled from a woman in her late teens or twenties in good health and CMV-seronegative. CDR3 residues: CASSRGGSGTETQYF. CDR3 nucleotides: TGTGCCAGCAGCCGGGGTGGTAGCGGGACAGAGACCCAGTACTTC.